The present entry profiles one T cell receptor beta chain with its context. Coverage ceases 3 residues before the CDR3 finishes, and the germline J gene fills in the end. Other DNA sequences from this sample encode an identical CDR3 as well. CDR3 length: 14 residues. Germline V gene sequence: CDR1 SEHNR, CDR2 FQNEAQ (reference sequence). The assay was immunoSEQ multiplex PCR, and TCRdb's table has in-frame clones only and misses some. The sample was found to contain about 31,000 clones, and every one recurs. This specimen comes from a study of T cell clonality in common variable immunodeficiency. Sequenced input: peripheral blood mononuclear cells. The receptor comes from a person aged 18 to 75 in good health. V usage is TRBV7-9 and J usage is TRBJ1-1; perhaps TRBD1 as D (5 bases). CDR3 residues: CASSLARDSETAFF. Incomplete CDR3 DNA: TGTGCCAGCAGCTTAGCCAGGGACTCGGAGACA. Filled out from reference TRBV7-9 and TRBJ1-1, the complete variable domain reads DTGVSQNPRHKITKRGQNVTFRCDPISEHNRLYWYRQTLGQGPEFLTYFQNEAQLEKSRLLSDRFSAERPKGSFSTLEIQRTEQGDSAMYLCASSLARDSETAFFGQGTRLTVV.